This T cell receptor (beta chain) was documented in a study of shared clonotypes between healthy human individuals (TCRdb year 2020). With respect to the entire study: A few men and a couple of women, aged 18 to 49 years, made up the cohort. The study deeply sequenced blood TCR repertoires of five healthy adults to estimate repertoire size and the extent of clonotype sharing between individuals. Per donor, three plates each were used for CD4 naive and CD4 memory, two for CD8 naive, and one for CD8 memory. Between about 0.85 and 8.9 billion PBMCs per donor were obtained by leukapheresis. Different laboratories and diverse techniques were used to prepare libraries and sequence TCR repertoires, to increase sequencing depth and limit assay-specific biases. General study outcomes and caveats: Sampling was limited to blood, and TCR repertoires in tissue likely differ from TCR repertoires in blood. Naive subsets generally had larger estimated clonotype richness than memory subsets did. Because the study included a small number of donors, the genetic and exposure-history diversity represented was limited. Across a few donors, roughly 5.4% of naive CD4, approximately 3.6% of naive CD8, roughly 2.2% of memory CD4, and 0.4% to 0.45% of memory CD8 clonotypes were shared. Clonotypes shared by all four sorted-subset donors showed higher generation probabilities than non-shared clonotypes. Rarefaction of sorted-subset datasets indicated incomplete sequencing despite the large sequencing depth. Pairwise subsampling led to the expectation that sequencing depth would affect the degree of clonotype sharing among donors.

TCR CDR3 regions were amplified from genomic DNA by multiplex PCR using the deep immunoSEQ assay. Extracted genomic DNA from each cell subset was distributed evenly across all wells of several immunoSEQ 96-well plates, and each plate was treated as a replicate. For sorted subsets, each replicate PCR was loaded with approximately 200 ng genomic DNA, equivalent to approximately 27,000 T cell genomes. Purified libraries were quantified with a Qubit 3.0 fluorometer, sized on a Bioanalyzer 2100, and re-quantified with the KAPA Library Quantification kit. Every immunoSEQ 96-well plate was sequenced on a separate single-read 150-cycle Illumina NextSeq 550 flow cell. In the authors' own workflow: The immunoSEQ output contained only junctional sequences without quality scores, so filtering could not match that applied to full-length reads. To assign V/J genes and CDR3, sequences were annotated against IMGT germline references using PyIR, a Python wrapper for IgBLAST v1.9. Any read was removed if the V/J assignment was weak (E-value above 1e-6), the CDR3 was missing, or the read contained stop codons, out-of-frame junctions, or ambiguous translated residues. V3J clonotypes were defined by identical inferred V gene, J gene, and CDR3 amino acid sequence. Percentage overlap between repertoires was computed as shared unique clonotypes divided by the size of the smaller repertoire. Richness of each repertoire was evaluated using RTK rarefaction, the Chao1 estimator, and Recon v2.1 estimates of unobserved clonotypes. OLGA was used to compute generation probabilities for all TCRbeta clonotypes that the gDNA method yielded from four donors. Held by TCRdb, this immuneACCESS table contains in-frame sequences only and omits some clones. Under half of the omission traces to an unresolved V gene where checked; the cause of the rest is unknown. That table supplies the V and J calls and clone size; D and trimming were determined from the DNA. The sample table lists roughly 2.5 million clones, more than 80% of them with a count of one. The ten most abundant clones make up around 0.14% of the sample.

The donors were healthy, HIV-negative adults with no recently reported acute infections or vaccinations. All donors were Caucasian adults living in Nashville, Tennessee, USA. Magnetic negative selection was used to enrich CD4+ T cells, after which naive cells were positively selected on CD45RA and the negative fraction became the memory subset. Blood was obtained by leukapheresis, after which PBMCs were separated by Ficoll-Histopaque density gradient centrifugation and cryopreserved in liquid nitrogen vapor phase. Purity and quantity of every magnetically sorted T cell population were checked by analytical flow cytometry. Genomic DNA was isolated from every sorted fraction and measured by UV absorbance on a Nanodrop 2000c. There are 11 amino acids in the CDR3, from cysteine to phenylalanine inclusive. CDR3 DNA only is kept here, 33 bases in frame from base 1. CDR1 and CDR2, looked up from the germline V gene (reference sequence), are DFQATT and SNEGSKA. The V end loses 4 bases and the J end loses 9 bases, and a stretch of 13 bases separates them.

To note about this clone: This clone's antigen is unknown. No base quality information exists; no much larger clone differs at one position.

The sample taken for sequencing was naive CD4+ T cells sorted from blood. The meaning of the sample's cell subset or site label: CD45RA+ positively selected. In this chain, TRBV20-1 is recombined with TRBJ2-7; the D segment cannot be called with confidence. The sequence derives from a man younger than 30 in good health. The DNA sequence is as follows: TGCAGTGCTATAAGGACGGTGGGGCAGTACTTC. This is translated as CSAIRTVGQYF.